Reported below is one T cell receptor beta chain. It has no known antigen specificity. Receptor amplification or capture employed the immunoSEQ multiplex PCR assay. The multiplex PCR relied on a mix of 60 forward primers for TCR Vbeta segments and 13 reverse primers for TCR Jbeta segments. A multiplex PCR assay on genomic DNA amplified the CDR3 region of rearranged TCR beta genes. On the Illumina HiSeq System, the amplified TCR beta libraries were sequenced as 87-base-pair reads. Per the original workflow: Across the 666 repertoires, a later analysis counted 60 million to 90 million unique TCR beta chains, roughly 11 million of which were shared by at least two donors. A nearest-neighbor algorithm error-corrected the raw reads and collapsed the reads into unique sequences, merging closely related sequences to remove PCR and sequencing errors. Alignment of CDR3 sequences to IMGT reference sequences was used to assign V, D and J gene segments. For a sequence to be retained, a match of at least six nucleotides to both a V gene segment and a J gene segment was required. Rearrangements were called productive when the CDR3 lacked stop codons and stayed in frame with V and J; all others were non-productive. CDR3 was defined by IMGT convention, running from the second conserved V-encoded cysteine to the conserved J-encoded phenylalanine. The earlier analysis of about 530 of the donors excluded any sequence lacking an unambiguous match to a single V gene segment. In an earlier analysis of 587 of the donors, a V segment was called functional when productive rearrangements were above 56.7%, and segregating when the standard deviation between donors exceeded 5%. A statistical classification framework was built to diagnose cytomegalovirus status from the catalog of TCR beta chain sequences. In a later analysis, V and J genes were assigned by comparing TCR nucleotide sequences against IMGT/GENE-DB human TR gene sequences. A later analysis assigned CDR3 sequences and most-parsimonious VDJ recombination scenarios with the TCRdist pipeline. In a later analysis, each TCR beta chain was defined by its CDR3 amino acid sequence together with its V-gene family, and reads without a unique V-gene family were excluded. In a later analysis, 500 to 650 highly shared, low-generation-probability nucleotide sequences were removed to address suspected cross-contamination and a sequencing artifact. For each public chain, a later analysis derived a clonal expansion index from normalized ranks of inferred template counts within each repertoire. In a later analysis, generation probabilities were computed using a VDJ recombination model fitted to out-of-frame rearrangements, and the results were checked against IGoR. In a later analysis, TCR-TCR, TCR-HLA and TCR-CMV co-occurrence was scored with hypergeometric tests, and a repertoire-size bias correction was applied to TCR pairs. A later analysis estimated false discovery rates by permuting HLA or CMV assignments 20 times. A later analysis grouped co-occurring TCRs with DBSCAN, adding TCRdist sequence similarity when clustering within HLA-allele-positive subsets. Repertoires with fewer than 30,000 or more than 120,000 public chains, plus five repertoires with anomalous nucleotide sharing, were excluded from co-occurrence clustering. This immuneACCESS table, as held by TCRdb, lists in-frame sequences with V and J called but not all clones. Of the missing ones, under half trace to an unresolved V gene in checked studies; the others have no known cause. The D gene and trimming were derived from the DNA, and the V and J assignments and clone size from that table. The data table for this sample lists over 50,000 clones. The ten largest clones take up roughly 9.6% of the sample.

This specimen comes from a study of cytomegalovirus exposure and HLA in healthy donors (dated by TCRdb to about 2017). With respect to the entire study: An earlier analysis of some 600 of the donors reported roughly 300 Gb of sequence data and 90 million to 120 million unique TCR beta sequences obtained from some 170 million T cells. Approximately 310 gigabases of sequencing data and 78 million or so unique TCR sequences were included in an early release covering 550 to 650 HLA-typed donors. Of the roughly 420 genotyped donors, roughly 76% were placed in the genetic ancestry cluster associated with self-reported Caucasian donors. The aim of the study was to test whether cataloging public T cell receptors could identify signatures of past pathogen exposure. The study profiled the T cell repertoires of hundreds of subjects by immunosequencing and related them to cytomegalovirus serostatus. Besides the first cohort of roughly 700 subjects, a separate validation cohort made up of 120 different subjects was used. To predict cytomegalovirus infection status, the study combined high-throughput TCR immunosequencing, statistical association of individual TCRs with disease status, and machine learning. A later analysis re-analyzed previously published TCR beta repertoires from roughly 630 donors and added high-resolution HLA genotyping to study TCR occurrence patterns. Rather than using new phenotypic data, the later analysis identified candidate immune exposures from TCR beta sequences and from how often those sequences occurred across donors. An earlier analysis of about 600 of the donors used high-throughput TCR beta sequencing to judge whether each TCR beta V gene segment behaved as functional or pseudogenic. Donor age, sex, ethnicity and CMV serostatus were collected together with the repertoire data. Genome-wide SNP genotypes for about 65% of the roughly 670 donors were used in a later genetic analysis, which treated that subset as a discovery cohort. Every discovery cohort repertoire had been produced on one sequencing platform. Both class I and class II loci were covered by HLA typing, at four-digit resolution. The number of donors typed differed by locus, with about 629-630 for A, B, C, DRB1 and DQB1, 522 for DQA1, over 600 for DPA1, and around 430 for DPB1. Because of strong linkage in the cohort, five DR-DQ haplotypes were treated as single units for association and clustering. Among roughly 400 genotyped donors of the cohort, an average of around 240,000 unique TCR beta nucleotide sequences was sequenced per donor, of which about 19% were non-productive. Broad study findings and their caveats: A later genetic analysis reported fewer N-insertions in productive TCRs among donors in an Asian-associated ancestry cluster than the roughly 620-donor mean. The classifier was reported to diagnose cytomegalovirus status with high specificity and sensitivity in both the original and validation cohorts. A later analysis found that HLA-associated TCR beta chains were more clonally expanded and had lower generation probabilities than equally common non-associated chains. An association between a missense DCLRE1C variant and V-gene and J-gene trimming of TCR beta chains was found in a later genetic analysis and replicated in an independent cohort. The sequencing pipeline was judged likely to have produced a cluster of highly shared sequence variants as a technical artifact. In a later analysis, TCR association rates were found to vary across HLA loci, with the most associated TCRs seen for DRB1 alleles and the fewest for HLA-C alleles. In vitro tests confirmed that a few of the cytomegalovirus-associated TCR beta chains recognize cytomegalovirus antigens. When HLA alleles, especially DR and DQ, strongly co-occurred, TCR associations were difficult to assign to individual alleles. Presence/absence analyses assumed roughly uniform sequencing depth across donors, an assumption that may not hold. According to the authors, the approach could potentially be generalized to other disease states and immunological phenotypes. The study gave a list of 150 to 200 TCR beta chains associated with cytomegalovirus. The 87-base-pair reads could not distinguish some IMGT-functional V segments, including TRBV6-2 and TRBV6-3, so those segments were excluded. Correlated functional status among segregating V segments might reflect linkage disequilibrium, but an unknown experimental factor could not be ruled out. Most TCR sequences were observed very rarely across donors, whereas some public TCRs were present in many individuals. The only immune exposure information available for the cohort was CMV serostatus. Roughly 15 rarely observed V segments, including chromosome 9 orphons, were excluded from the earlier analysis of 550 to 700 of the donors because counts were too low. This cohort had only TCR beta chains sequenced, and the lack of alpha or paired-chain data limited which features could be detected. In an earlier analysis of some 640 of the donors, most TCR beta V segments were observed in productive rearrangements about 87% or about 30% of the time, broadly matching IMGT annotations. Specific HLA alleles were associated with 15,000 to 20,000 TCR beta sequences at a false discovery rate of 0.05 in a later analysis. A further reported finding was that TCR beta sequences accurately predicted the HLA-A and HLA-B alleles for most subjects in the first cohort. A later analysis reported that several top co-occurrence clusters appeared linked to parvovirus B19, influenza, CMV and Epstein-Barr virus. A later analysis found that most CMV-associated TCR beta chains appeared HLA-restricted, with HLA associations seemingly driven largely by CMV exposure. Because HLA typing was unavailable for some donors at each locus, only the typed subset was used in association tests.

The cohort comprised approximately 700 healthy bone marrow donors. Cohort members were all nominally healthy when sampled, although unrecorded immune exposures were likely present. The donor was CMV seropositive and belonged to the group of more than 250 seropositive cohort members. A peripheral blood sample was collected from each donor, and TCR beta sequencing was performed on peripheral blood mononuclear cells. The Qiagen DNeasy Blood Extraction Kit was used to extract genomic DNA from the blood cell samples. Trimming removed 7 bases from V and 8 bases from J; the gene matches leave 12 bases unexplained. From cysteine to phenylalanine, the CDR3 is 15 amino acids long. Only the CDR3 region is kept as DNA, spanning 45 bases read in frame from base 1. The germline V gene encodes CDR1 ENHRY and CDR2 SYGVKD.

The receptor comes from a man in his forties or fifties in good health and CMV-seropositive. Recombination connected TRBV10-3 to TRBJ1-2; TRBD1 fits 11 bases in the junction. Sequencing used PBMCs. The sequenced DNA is TGTGCCATCACCTCCTCCGGAGGACAGGGGGCGGGCTACACCTTC. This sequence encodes CAITSSGGQGAGYTF.